This TCR beta chain derives from a study of T cells in narcolepsy. Across the study: Patients with NT1 or NT2 and healthy control donors were enrolled.

Germline loops: CDR1 MNHEY, CDR2 SVGAGI. The length of the CDR3 is 16 residues. The V end was cut by 4 bases, the J end by 5 bases, with 17 bases between. Using immunoSEQ multiplex PCR, the repertoire was profiled, and TCRdb retains in-frame clones only, with some absent. The sample has 30,000 to 40,000 clones, approximately 77% seen once; the top ten hold 2% to 2.5%. V and J are TRBV6-5 and TRBJ1-4; the D gene is possibly TRBD1 (5 bases). The receptor was derived from a human donor in good health. Sequencing was done on a sample of memory (CD45RA-) CD4+ T cells from blood. The DNA for the CDR3 is TGTGCCAGCAGTTCCCTAGGGGCAGGAGAGAATGAAAAACTGTTTTTT. Translation gives CASSSLGAGENEKLFF.